The 16 T cell receptor beta chains reported below all come from one sample, sequenced in a study of shared clonotypes between healthy human individuals. Here immunoSEQ multiplex PCR was the method, and the copy in TCRdb shows in-frame clones only, minus some. In the table there are about 700,000 clones, approximately 79% of which are singletons. Sequencing input: memory CD4+ T cells sorted from blood. Subset of the sample: CD45RA-negative fraction. All receptors derive from a woman aged 30 to 39 in good health.

This clone was recorded once. This chain uses TRBV5-1 with TRBJ2-7; 8 bases are shared with TRBD2. CDR1 SGHRS and CDR2 YFSETQ come from the germline V gene. Germline trimming cut 4 bases from V and 4 bases from J; bases unmatched to any gene: 10. The CDR3 contains 15 residues. DNA of the CDR3: TGCGCCAGCAGCATGATCACTAGCGGCGCATACGAGCAGTACTTC. This gives the protein CASSMITSGAYEQYF.

V gene TRBV7-8 combines with J gene TRBJ2-1, with 8 bases that match TRBD2. Germline CDR1 is SGHVS and CDR2 is FQNEAQ. This CDR3 is built from 18 residues. V lost 0 bases, J lost 1 base, and 8 bases stayed unmatched. The DNA for the CDR3 is TGTGCCAGCAGCTTAGCGCTAGGGGTAGCGGGGTCCTACAATGAGCAGTTCTTC. This codes for CASSLALGVAGSYNEQFF.

This clone was seen many times. This same CDR3 is encoded by further DNA sequences in the sample. This chain connects TRBV5-1 to TRBJ1-2; D is unresolved. The CDR3 contains 15 residues. Trimming shortened V by 0 bases and J by 3 bases, and 12 bases separated the two germline ends. CDR1 and CDR2 from the germline V gene are SGHRS and YFSETQ. CDR3 amino acids: CASSLDSQGHYGYTF. The CDR3 DNA is TGCGCCAGCAGCTTGGACTCCCAAGGCCACTATGGCTACACCTTC.

The genes are TRBV14 and TRBJ2-1, with 9 bases fitting TRBD2. Per germline, CDR1 SGHDN and CDR2 FVKESK. Losses at the gene ends were 1 base for V and 12 bases for J; bases not matched to a gene: 13. The CDR3 loop spans 16 amino acids. CDR3 amino acids: CASSQGMVAGARGQFF. The CDR3 nucleotides are TGTGCCAGCAGCCAAGGGATGGTAGCGGGGGCCCGGGGGCAGTTCTTC.

This rearrangement joins TRBV18 to TRBJ2-3; no clear D gene. CDR3 size: 13 residues. Germline values: CDR1 KGHSH, CDR2 LQKENI. V was trimmed by 3 bases and J by 1 base, leaving 5 bases between them. DNA of the CDR3: TGTGCCAGCTCACCGGGTCGCACAGATACGCAGTATTTT. Translation gives CASSPGRTDTQYF. Supplemented by reference TRBV18 and TRBJ2-3, the full variable domain reads NAGVMQNPRHLVRRRGQEARLRCSPMKGHSHVYWYRQLPEEGLKFMVYLQKENIIDESGMPKERFSAEFPKEGPSILRIQQVVRGDSAAYFCASSPGRTDTQYFGPGTRLTVL.

This clone appeared many times. The sample has other DNA sequences that encode this CDR3 too. The J gene is TRBJ2-2, the V gene TRBV2; 7 nucleotides agree with TRBD1. The CDR3 has 14 residues. V shed 8 bases and J 0 bases; nucleotides not matched to a gene: 3. The germline gives CDR1 SNHLY, CDR2 FYNNEI. The chain's CDR3 is CASRQGTNTGELFF. CDR3 DNA sequence: TGTGCCAGCCGACAGGGAACGAACACCGGGGAGCTGTTTTTT.

Turning to this clone: Distinct nucleotide sequences in the sample also encode this CDR3. V gene TRBV5-1 combines with J gene TRBJ2-1; 8 nucleotides match TRBD2. Germline CDR1 is SGHRS and CDR2 is YFSETQ. V was clipped by 2 bases and J by 4 bases; unmatched bases: 5. This CDR3 is built from 15 residues. The CDR3 nucleotides read TGCGCCAGCAGCTTAGCTAGCGGGTCTTACAATGAGCAGTTCTTC. This sequence encodes CASSLASGSYNEQFF.

V and J are TRBV5-1 and TRBJ2-7; tentatively, D is TRBD2 (7 bases). This CDR3 contains 16 residues. Germline CDR1 SGHRS, CDR2 YFSETQ. Trimming left V 4 bases short and J 0 bases short, with 17 bases between. This CDR3 reads CASSLGRRGLSYEQYF. Here the CDR3 DNA reads TGCGCCAGCAGCCTGGGCCGGCGGGGGCTCTCCTACGAGCAGTACTTC.

The CDR3 DNA follows: TGTGCCAGCAGTTTTACCTTCACAGATACGCAGTATTTT. Translated, it gives CASSFTFTDTQYF. The chain recombines TRBV27 with TRBJ2-3; D call uncertain. From germline, CDR1 is MNHEY and CDR2 SMNVEV (reference sequence). Between the trimmed V and J ends, which lost 3 bases and 2 bases, there was a span of 6 bases. The CDR3 is 13 amino acids.

In this sample, this clone turned up once. V and J are TRBV29-1 and TRBJ1-1, with D uncertain. The germline V gene has CDR1 SQVTM and CDR2 ANQGSEA. V lost 3 bases to trimming and J lost 3 bases, with 5 bases between them. The CDR3 runs to 11 residues. The CDR3 sequence: CSVDPYTEAFF. CDR3 DNA sequence: TGCAGCGTTGACCCGTACACTGAAGCTTTCTTT.

CDR3 sequence reads: CASKWIWGAETQYF. In DNA form, the CDR3 reads TGTGCCAGCAAATGGATCTGGGGAGCAGAGACCCAGTACTTC. V gene TRBV6-5 combines with J gene TRBJ2-5, with D tentatively TRBD2 (5 bases). The CDR3 runs 14 residues. V was trimmed by 7 bases and J by 4 bases, leaving 16 bases between them. The germline V gene has CDR1 MNHEY and CDR2 SVGAGI.

The DNA for the CDR3 is TGCGCCAGCGGATCTAGCGGGGCCTACGAGCAGTACTTC. Translated, it gives CASGSSGAYEQYF. The gene calls are TRBV5-1 and TRBJ2-7, with 9 bases that match TRBD2. Germline CDR1 is SGHRS and CDR2 is YFSETQ. The CDR3 length is 13 residues. Trimming took 7 bases from V and 2 from J; bases not matched to a gene: 4.

The rearrangement links TRBV18 to TRBJ1-4; D is undetermined. Germline values: CDR1 KGHSH, CDR2 LQKENI. This CDR3 has 15 residues. V was shortened by 5 bases and J by 5 bases, with 15 bases between the two germline ends. CDR3 sequence: CASSADRALNEKLFF. In nucleotides, the CDR3 is TGTGCCAGCTCAGCCGACCGAGCCTTGAATGAAAAACTGTTTTTT.

The chain is built from TRBV19 and TRBJ1-5, with D hard to call. There are 15 residues in the CDR3. Trimming took off 3 bases at V and 4 bases at J, with 13 bases between the two ends. Per the germline V gene, CDR1 is LNHDA and CDR2 is SQIVND (reference sequence). CDR3 DNA sequence: TGTGCCAGTAGTATGGTTGGGCCGGGGAATCAGCCCCAGCATTTT. It encodes CASSMVGPGNQPQHF.

This clone has a single count. This sequence joins TRBV6-6 and TRBJ1-4; TRBD1 aligns across 8 bases. This CDR3 has 14 residues. Trimming removed 6 bases from V and 7 bases from J; junction bases left unmatched: 7. From germline, CDR1 is MNHNY and CDR2 SVGAGI (reference sequence). The CDR3 sequence is CASSGQGIGEKLFF. DNA of the CDR3: TGTGCCAGCAGCGGACAGGGCATCGGTGAAAAACTGTTTTTT.

This clone was detected only once. The chain recombines TRBV7-8 with TRBJ1-5; 10 bases match TRBD1. The length of the CDR3 is 17 residues. Germline loops: CDR1 SGHVS, CDR2 FQNEAQ. V lost 5 bases and J lost 11; bases outside the gene matches: 18. The CDR3 protein is CASSNRQGAAPLLTQHF. The CDR3 bases are TGTGCCAGCAGCAACCGACAGGGGGCGGCCCCGCTTTTGACCCAGCATTTT.